The entry below gives a single TCR beta chain sequence along with its context. This entry belongs to a study of T cell responses to AZD1222 COVID-19 vaccine. TCRdb's table, derived via immunoSEQ multiplex PCR, lists solely in-frame clones and lacks some. The repertoire includes around 150,000 clones, roughly nine tenths of them detected once, and approximately 1.2% sits in the top ten. The input for sequencing was peripheral blood, taken 28 days after the second AZD1222 dose. The clonotype was recovered from an adult who received the AZD1222 COVID-19 vaccine.

For the CDR3, the DNA is TGTGCCAGCAGTCCTGGCTACACCTTC. Translated: CASSPGYTF. The rearrangement uses TRBV9 and TRBJ1-2; D is undetermined. The CDR3 extends over 9 amino acids. In germline, CDR1 is SGDLS, CDR2 YYNGEE. The ends were cut back, 5 bases at V and 7 bases at J, with 3 bases in the middle.